The sequence of this T cell receptor (beta chain) was determined in a study of OX40 agonist ivuxolimab in advanced cancers. At the level of the study: Every patient in dose escalation had hepatocellular carcinoma, melanoma, renal cell or head and neck cancer. Averaging about 60 years in age, with a range of 23 to 79, the cohort was around 83% male.

V lost 3 bases, J lost 8 bases, and 7 bases stayed unmatched. The CDR3 is 15 residues long. Germline V gives CDR1 SGHNT, CDR2 YENEEA. Patients were ruled out by autoimmune disease history or systemic immunosuppression. TCRdb's copy holds only in-frame clones and misses some; the assay was immunoSEQ multiplex PCR. Counted here are roughly 120,000 clones, 75% to 90% occurring once; the ten biggest clones make up 0.55%. Specimen: CD4+ or CD8+ T cells sorted from blood, collected in a trial of the OX40 agonist ivuxolimab. This chain links TRBV11-3 with TRBJ2-1, with 10 positions matching TRBD2. This clonotype was sampled from an adult with an advanced solid tumor such as melanoma, head and neck, liver or kidney cancer. CDR3 in DNA: TGTGCCAGCAGCTTCAGCGGGGGGGCGGGCTATGAGCAGTTCTTC. It encodes CASSFSGGAGYEQFF.